This TCR beta chain was captured by sequencing in a study of blood T cell repertoires in COVID-19. Study context: Samples came from the United States, Italy and Spain, spanning acute and convalescent COVID-19. PBMCs, B-cell-depleted T cells, or T cells provided the cDNA or gDNA that made up the material.

In the authors' workflow: Scientists estimated how many nucleated cells there were by amplifying reference gene primers. Assay: immunoSEQ multiplex PCR; the TCRdb copy retains only in-frame clones and omits some. The V and J calls and clone size are taken from that table; D and trimming were inferred from the DNA. The sample has about 78,000 clones, 80% seen once. Sequenced material: peripheral blood. The receptor comes from a man aged 55 to 70 with active or convalescent COVID-19.

The CDR3 region is CASSQDGTSGASDTQYF. In nucleotides, the CDR3 is TGCGCCAGCAGCCAAGATGGGACTAGCGGGGCCTCAGATACGCAGTATTTT. V gene TRBV4-1 combines with J gene TRBJ2-3; 13 bases are shared with TRBD2. V shed 0 bases, J shed 4 bases, and the junction held 4 bases outside the gene matches. The CDR3 is made up of 17 amino acids. Germline CDR1 and CDR2: MGHRA and YSYEKL.